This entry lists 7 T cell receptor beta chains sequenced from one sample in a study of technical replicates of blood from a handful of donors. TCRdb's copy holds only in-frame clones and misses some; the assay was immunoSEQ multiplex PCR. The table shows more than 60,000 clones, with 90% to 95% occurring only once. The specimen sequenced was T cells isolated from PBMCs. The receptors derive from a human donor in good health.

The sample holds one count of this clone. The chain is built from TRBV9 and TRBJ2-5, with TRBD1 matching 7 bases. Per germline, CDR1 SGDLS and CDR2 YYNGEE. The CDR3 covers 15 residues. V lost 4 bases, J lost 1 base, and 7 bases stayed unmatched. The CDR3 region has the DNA TGTGCCAGCAGCCCTCTGGACAGGTCCCAAGAGACCCAGTACTTC. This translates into CASSPLDRSQETQYF.

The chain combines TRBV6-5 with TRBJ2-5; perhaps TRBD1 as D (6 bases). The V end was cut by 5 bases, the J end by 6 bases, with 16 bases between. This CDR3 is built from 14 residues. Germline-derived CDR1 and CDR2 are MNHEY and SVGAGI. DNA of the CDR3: TGTGCCAGCAGTACCCGGGCAGGGGCGAAGACCCAGTACTTC. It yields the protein CASSTRAGAKTQYF.

CDR3 sequence reads: CSVDQSSSYNEQFF. The DNA of the CDR3 is TGCAGCGTTGACCAATCCAGCTCCTACAATGAGCAGTTCTTC. The chain carries TRBV29-1 and TRBJ2-1; no firm D call. The germline V gene encodes CDR1 SQVTM and CDR2 ANQGSEA. CDR3 length: 14 residues. V lost 3 bases and J lost 0, with 9 bases in between.

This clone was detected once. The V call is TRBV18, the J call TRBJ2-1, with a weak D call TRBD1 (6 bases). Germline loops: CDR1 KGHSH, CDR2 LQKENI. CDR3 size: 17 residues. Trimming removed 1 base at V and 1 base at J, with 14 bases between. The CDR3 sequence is CASSPLRTVRSYNEQFF. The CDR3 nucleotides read TGTGCCAGCTCACCACTGAGGACAGTTCGGTCCTACAATGAGCAGTTCTTC.

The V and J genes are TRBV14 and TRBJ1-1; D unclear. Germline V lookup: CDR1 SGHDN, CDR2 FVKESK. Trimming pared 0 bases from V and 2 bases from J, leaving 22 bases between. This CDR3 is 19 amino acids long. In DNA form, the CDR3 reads TGTGCCAGCAGCCAAGATCGAGGGTTCTCAGGAGCAGCCAACACTGAAGCTTTCTTT. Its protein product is CASSQDRGFSGAANTEAFF.

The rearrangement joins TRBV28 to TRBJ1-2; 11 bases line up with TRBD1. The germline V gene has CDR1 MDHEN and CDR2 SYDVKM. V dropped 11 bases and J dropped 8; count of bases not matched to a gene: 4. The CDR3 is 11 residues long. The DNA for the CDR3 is TGTGCCGGTAGGGACAGGGGGGGCTACACCTTC. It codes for CAGRDRGGYTF.

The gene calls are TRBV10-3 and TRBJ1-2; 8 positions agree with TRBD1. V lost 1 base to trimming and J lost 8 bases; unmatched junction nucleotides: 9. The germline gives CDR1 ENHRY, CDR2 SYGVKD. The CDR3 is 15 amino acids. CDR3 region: CAISELTGTGGGYTF. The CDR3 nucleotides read TGTGCCATCAGTGAGTTAACCGGGACAGGTGGGGGCTACACCTTC.